This TCR beta chain was retrieved from a study of cytomegalovirus exposure and HLA in healthy donors. Study-wide findings and caveats: For most TCR sequences rarity was the rule, although some public TCRs occurred in many donors.

Use of 60 Vbeta and 13 Jbeta primers characterized the PCR. Libraries were prepared by immunoSEQ multiplex PCR; TCRdb keeps only in-frame clonotypes and omits some of them. The repertoire consists of approximately 180,000 clones, with nearly 80% occurring once and the leading ten covering almost 6.5%. In its sample, this clone was seen a few times. What it recognizes is unknown. At one end, the junction sequence differs from germline, possibly due to a read error. Sequencing was carried out using PBMCs. This sequence originates from a man aged 35-49 years in good health and CMV-seropositive.

Here the CDR3 reads CASSVTGTGANGLTF. The CDR3 nucleotides are TGTGCCAGCAGTGTAACCGGGACTGGGGCCAACGGCCTGACTTTC. This chain connects TRBV11-3 to TRBJ2-6, with D possibly TRBD2 on 6 matching bases. This CDR3 contains 15 residues. Germline V gives CDR1 SGHNT, CDR2 YENEEA.